What follows are 26 T cell receptor beta chains derived from one specimen sequenced in a study of blood T cell repertoires in COVID-19. The data were produced by immunoSEQ multiplex PCR, yet TCRdb's version contains in-frame clones alone and is incomplete. Of some 700,000 clones in the sample, around 89% are singletons; the top ten hold approximately 0.3%. The specimen was peripheral blood. These receptors were collected from a woman younger than 30 with acute or convalescent COVID-19.

The V gene is TRBV10-3, the J gene TRBJ2-1; 9 nucleotides agree with TRBD1. Germline V lookup: CDR1 ENHRY, CDR2 SYGVKD. The junction had 16 bases not matched to a gene; V was cut back by 11 bases and J by 2 bases. The CDR3 sequence is 17 residues long. The CDR3 here is CASNGPTGGLPYNEQFF. DNA of the CDR3: TGTGCCTCTAATGGCCCAACAGGGGGCCTCCCCTACAATGAGCAGTTCTTC.

The chain employs TRBV19 and TRBJ2-1; 7 positions match TRBD1. This CDR3 is built from 16 residues. The V gene's germline CDR1 is LNHDA and CDR2 SQIVND (reference sequence). V lost 6 bases and J lost 4; bases outside the gene matches: 12. The CDR3 region has the DNA TGTGCCAGTAGAGAGGCGCAGACAGGGTTGTACAATGAGCAGTTCTTC. This translates into CASREAQTGLYNEQFF.

V and J are TRBV29-1 and TRBJ2-2; D is ambiguous. The CDR3 is made up of 14 amino acids. V was pared by 6 bases and J by 2 bases, with 13 bases between. Germline V lookup: CDR1 SQVTM, CDR2 ANQGSEA. This CDR3 is CSVTPIFNTGELFF. The CDR3 DNA reads TGCAGCGTGACACCCATTTTTAACACCGGGGAGCTGTTTTTT.

The rearrangement joins TRBV6-5 to TRBJ1-1, with D tentatively TRBD1 (5 bases). This CDR3 contains 13 residues. The germline gives CDR1 MNHEY, CDR2 SVGAGI. The V gene lost 8 bases and the J gene lost 1 base, with 11 bases spanning the gap. The CDR3: CASLDIWNTEAFF. CDR3 DNA: TGTGCCAGCTTGGACATATGGAACACTGAAGCTTTCTTT.

The V call is TRBV4-1, the J call TRBJ2-7; D gene uncertain. The V gene lost 2 bases and the J gene lost 6 bases, with 11 bases spanning the gap. Germline-derived CDR1 and CDR2 are MGHRA and YSYEKL. CDR3 length: 13 amino acids. CDR3 coding DNA: TGCGCCAGCAGCCAAACAGATCTGGCCGAGCAGTACTTC. It is translated as CASSQTDLAEQYF.

V and J are TRBV7-2 and TRBJ1-2; no clear D gene. This CDR3 is 13 amino acids long. V lost 1 base, J lost 8 bases, and 11 bases lay in between. CDR1 is SGHTA and CDR2 is FQGNSA in the germline V gene. The CDR3 coding sequence is TGTGCCAGCAGCTTAGTTCTTAGTGAAGGCTACACCTTC. Translating it yields CASSLVLSEGYTF.

The V call is TRBV6-5, the J call TRBJ1-6, with 7 bases fitting TRBD1. This CDR3 contains 15 residues. Germline loops: CDR1 MNHEY, CDR2 SVGAGI. V dropped 6 bases and J dropped 2; count of bases not matched to a gene: 4. The CDR3 DNA is TGTGCCAGCAGCTACGGGACAGCCTATAATTCACCCCTCCACTTT. It codes for CASSYGTAYNSPLHF.

The chain has TRBV27 and TRBJ1-1; D might be TRBD1 (6 bases). The CDR3 is 15 amino acids. Trimming shortened V by 8 bases and J by 1 base, and 17 bases separated the two germline ends. Germline V gene lookup returns CDR1 MNHEY and CDR2 SMNVEV (reference sequence). This chain's CDR3 is CASRRMDSWNTEAFF. Here the CDR3 DNA reads TGTGCCAGCCGCAGGATGGACAGTTGGAACACTGAAGCTTTCTTT.

This clone was seen a handful of times. The V gene is TRBV6-1, the J gene TRBJ1-6; 7 nucleotides agree with TRBD1. Germline trimming cut 3 bases from V and 7 bases from J; bases unmatched to any gene: 6. CDR1 and CDR2 from the germline V gene are MNHNS and SASEGT. The CDR3 extends over 15 amino acids. This CDR3 reads CASSEEEGANSPLHF. The DNA of the CDR3 is TGTGCCAGCAGTGAGGAGGAGGGGGCGAATTCACCCCTCCACTTT.

This chain links TRBV7-8 with TRBJ2-3; TRBD2 matches at 9 bases. The CDR3 contains 15 residues. The J segment lost 6 bases and the V segment lost 1 base, leaving 5 bases of the junction unmatched. CDR1 and CDR2 from the germline V gene are SGHVS and FQNEAQ. The CDR3 loop reads CASSLGGRGPDTQYF. The CDR3 bases are TGTGCCAGCAGCTTAGGCGGGAGGGGGCCGGATACGCAGTATTTT. Drawing the rest from reference TRBV7-8 and TRBJ2-3, the complete variable domain is GAGVSQSPRYKVAKRGQDVALRCDPISGHVSLFWYQQALGQGPEFLTYFQNEAQLDKSGLPSDRFFAERPEGSVSTLKIQRTQQEDSAVYLCASSLGGRGPDTQYFGPGTRLTVL.

This chain links TRBV6-5 with TRBJ2-7; 9 positions match TRBD2. Germline loops: CDR1 MNHEY, CDR2 SVGAGI. V shed 6 bases and J 0 bases; nucleotides not matched to a gene: 3. The CDR3 sequence is 14 residues long. The CDR3, as DNA: TGTGCCAGCAGGAAGCGGGGGGACTCCTACGAGCAGTACTTC. It is translated as CASRKRGDSYEQYF.

This chain connects TRBV19 to TRBJ1-2; D gene ambiguous. Trimming left V 5 bases short and J 3 bases short, with 22 bases between. The CDR3 contains 17 residues. Germline loops: CDR1 LNHDA, CDR2 SQIVND (reference sequence). The CDR3 here is CASSDSVHPVGDYGYTF. CDR3 bases: TGTGCCAGTAGTGATTCGGTACACCCGGTCGGGGACTATGGCTACACCTTC.

The gene calls are TRBV7-9 and TRBJ2-1; the match to TRBD1 covers 10 bases. V trimming: 6 bases; J trimming: 13 bases; junction bases outside the gene matches: 3. The CDR3 is 11 residues long. CDR1 is SEHNR, CDR2 FQNEAQ, per germline (reference sequence). The CDR3 sequence is CASSRDRGQFF. The CDR3 DNA is TGTGCCAGCAGTCGGGACAGGGGCCAGTTCTTC.

The rearrangement links TRBV6-5 to TRBJ1-6, with D maybe TRBD1 (6 bases). Germline V lookup: CDR1 MNHEY, CDR2 SVGAGI. Trimming pared 6 bases from V and 10 bases from J, leaving 16 bases between. The CDR3 contains 14 residues. The chain's CDR3 is CASSSYRVGSPLHF. CDR3 bases: TGTGCCAGCAGCTCCTACAGGGTTGGATCACCCCTCCACTTT.

The chain combines TRBV5-1 with TRBJ1-2; tentative D call: TRBD1 (5 bases). Deletions cut 9 bases from V and 0 bases from J, with 18 bases between. The germline CDR1 and CDR2 sequences are SGHRS and YFSETQ. The CDR3 contains 15 residues. The chain's CDR3 is CAITPTGRANYGYTF. CDR3 DNA: TGCGCCATCACCCCAACAGGTAGGGCTAACTATGGCTACACCTTC.

The chain couples TRBV5-4 to TRBJ2-3; 8 bases fit TRBD2. Per germline, CDR1 SGHNT and CDR2 YYREEE (reference sequence). The CDR3 is 15 amino acids. J was trimmed by 5 bases and V by 1 base; bases with no gene match: 6. The CDR3 here is CASSLSSGWEDTQYF. DNA of the CDR3: TGTGCCAGCAGCTTGTCTAGCGGGTGGGAAGATACGCAGTATTTT.

The chain joins TRBV11-2 to TRBJ1-2; 9 nucleotides line up with TRBD1. The junction had 4 bases not matched to a gene; V was cut back by 5 bases and J by 6 bases. The germline gives CDR1 SGHAT, CDR2 FQNNGV. The length of the CDR3 is 13 residues. CDR3 in amino acids: CASSARTGDGYTF. The CDR3 DNA is TGTGCCAGCAGCGCCCGGACAGGGGATGGCTACACCTTC.

This clone appeared a single time. This chain uses TRBV4-1 with TRBJ2-7; 8 bases fit TRBD1. This CDR3 comprises 15 residues. Germline loops: CDR1 MGHRA, CDR2 YSYEKL. Unmatched junction bases numbered 6, after V lost 3 bases and J lost 2 bases. CDR3 loop: CASSHLRDRTYEQYF. CDR3 in DNA: TGCGCCAGCAGCCACCTTCGGGACAGGACCTACGAGCAGTACTTC.

The chain recombines TRBV6-5 with TRBJ1-2, with unresolved D. Germline V lookup: CDR1 MNHEY, CDR2 SVGAGI. The CDR3 sequence is 14 residues long. Trimming took off 4 bases at V and 5 bases at J, with 14 bases between the two ends. CDR3 in amino acids: CASSSQRDGYGYTF. The CDR3 region has the DNA TGTGCCAGCAGTTCCCAGAGGGATGGGTATGGCTACACCTTC.

The rearrangement links TRBV29-1 to TRBJ2-3; 8 nucleotides match TRBD1. This CDR3 is 12 amino acids long. Unmatched junction bases numbered 5, after V lost 8 bases and J lost 4 bases. The V gene's germline CDR1 is SQVTM and CDR2 ANQGSEA. The CDR3 DNA is TGCAGCTTAGGACAGGGCCCAGATACGCAGTATTTT. Protein sequence: CSLGQGPDTQYF.

The gene calls are TRBV7-2 and TRBJ2-7; perhaps TRBD2 as D (5 bases). Germline CDR1 SGHTA, CDR2 FQGNSA. The CDR3 runs to 12 residues. V was cut by 1 base and J by 7 bases, with 8 bases left in between. CDR3 nucleotides: TGTGCCAGCAGCTTAGTAGAGGGAGAGCAGTACTTC. Its translation: CASSLVEGEQYF.

The chain links TRBV9 to TRBJ2-5; a weak D match, TRBD2 (6 bases). Germline V CDR1 and CDR2: SGDLS, YYNGEE. This CDR3 is 13 amino acids long. The V and J ends lost 4 bases and 4 bases respectively, with 11 bases between them. The chain's CDR3 is CASSSGGSETQYF. The CDR3 DNA is TGTGCCAGCAGCTCTGGGGGGTCAGAGACCCAGTACTTC.

The chain carries TRBV7-2 and TRBJ2-1, with D possibly matching TRBD2 (6 bases). The V gene's germline CDR1 is SGHTA and CDR2 FQGNSA. V lost 4 bases, J lost 13 bases, and 11 bases lay in between. The CDR3 runs 11 residues. Here the CDR3 reads CASSWMRGQFF. Here the CDR3 DNA reads TGTGCCAGCAGCTGGATGCGGGGACAGTTCTTC.

The rearrangement joins TRBV1 to TRBJ2-7; the table gives TRBD2 as D, unverified against the DNA. TRBV1 is a documented pseudogene. This CDR3 has 17 amino acids. Here the CDR3 DNA reads TGCACCAGCAGCCAGTCTGCGAAAGCGGTTTCTTCCTACGAGCAGTACTTC. Translated, it gives CTSSQSAKAVSSYEQYF.

This rearrangement joins TRBV21-1 to TRBJ1-3; the table calls TRBD1, which could not be checked here. TRBV21-1 is recorded as a pseudogene. This CDR3 is 15 amino acids long. CDR3 nucleotides: TGTGCCAGCAGCATTGGCCGACACTCTGGAAACACCATATATTTT. Residues: CASSIGRHSGNTIYF.

V usage is TRBV4-1 and J usage is TRBJ1-2, with 7 bases fitting TRBD1. V gave up 0 bases and J gave up 8 bases; unmatched junction bases: 12. Per germline, CDR1 MGHRA and CDR2 YSYEKL. This CDR3 comprises 16 residues. The CDR3 reads CASSQDWARGTEGYTF. Here the CDR3 DNA reads TGCGCCAGCAGCCAAGATTGGGCCAGGGGGACGGAGGGCTACACCTTC.